This T cell receptor (beta chain) was recovered during a study of cytomegalovirus exposure and HLA in healthy donors. Notes on the study in general: For cytomegalovirus status, the classifier reportedly gave diagnoses with high specificity and sensitivity. There were some public TCRs occurring in many donors, but most TCR sequences were rare. The likely origin of a cluster of highly shared sequence variants was a sequencing artifact. In vitro data verified a few CMV-associated chains as specific for CMV antigens.

V shed 4 bases, J shed 5 bases, and the junction held 5 bases outside the gene matches. The germline V gene encodes CDR1 SGHTA and CDR2 FQGNSA. This CDR3 is 15 amino acids long. Comments on this clone: Its target is unknown.

Use of 60 Vbeta and 13 Jbeta primers characterized the PCR. Generated by immunoSEQ multiplex PCR, the TCRdb table keeps only in-frame clones and is missing some. This sample has more than 95,000 clones, with around 77% found just once. The sequencing sample was made of PBMCs. The sequence was collected from a man aged 50 to 59 in good health and CMV-seropositive. This chain connects TRBV7-2 to TRBJ2-2; the match to TRBD1 covers 9 bases. The CDR3 sequence: CASSYRTGDTGELFF. CDR3 nucleotide sequence: TGTGCCAGCAGCTATAGGACAGGGGATACCGGGGAGCTGTTTTTT.